The TCR beta chain under discussion was sequenced for a study of regulatory T cells in long-lasting Graves disease. Arm-PCR of CDR3 regions and iRepertoire HTBI primers were used to build TCR beta libraries. TCRdb reprocessed the multiplex PCR reads via MiXCR and lists one record per CDR3 protein. The table records some 600,000 distinct CDR3 sequences, about 15% of them present only once. Time point noted: newly diagnosed GD, antithyroid drugs for less than 3 months. The TCR library used RNA extracted from PBMCs. This clonotype was observed a few times. The CDR3 sequence is 14 residues long. Germline-derived CDR1 and CDR2 are MNHNS and SASEGT. V lost 6 bases, J lost 7 bases, and 15 bases lay in between. The sample also formed part of further work on T cells in Graves' hyperthyroidism and ophthalmopathy.

The rearrangement uses TRBV6-1 and TRBJ1-4, with a possible D match to TRBD1 (6 bases). The receptor was isolated from a man aged 18-30 years with Graves disease. The sequenced sample was peripheral blood mononuclear cells (PBMCs), obtained at new diagnosis, from a patient treated with antithyroid drugs. The CDR3 nucleotides read TGTGCCAGCAGCCCGACAGGCCGAACTGAAAAACTGTTTTTT. It yields the protein CASSPTGRTEKLFF.